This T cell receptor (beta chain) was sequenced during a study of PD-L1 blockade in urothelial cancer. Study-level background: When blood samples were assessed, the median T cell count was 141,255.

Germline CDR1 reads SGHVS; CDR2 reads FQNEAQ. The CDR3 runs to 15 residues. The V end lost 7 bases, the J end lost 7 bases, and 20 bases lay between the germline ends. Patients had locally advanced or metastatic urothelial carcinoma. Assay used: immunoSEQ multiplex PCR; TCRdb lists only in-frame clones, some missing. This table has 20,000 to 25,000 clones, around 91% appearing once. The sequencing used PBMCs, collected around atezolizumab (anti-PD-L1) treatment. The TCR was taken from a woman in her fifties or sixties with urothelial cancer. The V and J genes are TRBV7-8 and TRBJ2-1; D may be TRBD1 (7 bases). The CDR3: CASTPRGEARNEQFF. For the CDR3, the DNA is TGTGCCAGCACCCCCAGGGGGGAGGCCCGAAATGAGCAGTTCTTC.